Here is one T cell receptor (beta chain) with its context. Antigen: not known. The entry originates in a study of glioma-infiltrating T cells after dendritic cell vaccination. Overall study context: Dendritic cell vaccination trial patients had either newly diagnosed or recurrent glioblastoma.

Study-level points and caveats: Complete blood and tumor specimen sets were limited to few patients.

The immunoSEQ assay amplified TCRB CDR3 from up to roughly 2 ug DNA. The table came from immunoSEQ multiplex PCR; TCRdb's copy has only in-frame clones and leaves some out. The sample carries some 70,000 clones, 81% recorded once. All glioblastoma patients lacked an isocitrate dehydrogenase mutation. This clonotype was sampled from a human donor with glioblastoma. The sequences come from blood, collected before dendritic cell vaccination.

Here the CDR3 reads CASSLVSGSNEQFF. For the CDR3, the DNA is TGTGCCAGCAGCTTAGTCTCGGGGAGCAATGAGCAGTTCTTC. V and J are TRBV11-3 and TRBJ2-1; possible D gene TRBD2, 5 bases. V lost 1 base, J lost 6 bases, and 10 bases lay in between. Looked up from germline, CDR1 is SGHNT and CDR2 is YENEEA. The CDR3 length is 14 residues.